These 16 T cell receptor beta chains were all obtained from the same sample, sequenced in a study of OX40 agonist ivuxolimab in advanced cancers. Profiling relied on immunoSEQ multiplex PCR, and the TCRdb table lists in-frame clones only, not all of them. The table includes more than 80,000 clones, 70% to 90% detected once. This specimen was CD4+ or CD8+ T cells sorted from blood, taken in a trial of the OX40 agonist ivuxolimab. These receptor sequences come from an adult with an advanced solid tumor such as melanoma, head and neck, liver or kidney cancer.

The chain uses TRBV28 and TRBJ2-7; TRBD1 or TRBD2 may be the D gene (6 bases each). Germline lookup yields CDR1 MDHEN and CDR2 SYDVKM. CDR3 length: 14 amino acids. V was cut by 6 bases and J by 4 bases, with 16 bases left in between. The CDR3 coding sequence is TGTGCCAGCAGGGGGACTTCCAGGGGTTACGAGCAGTACTTC. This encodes CASRGTSRGYEQYF.

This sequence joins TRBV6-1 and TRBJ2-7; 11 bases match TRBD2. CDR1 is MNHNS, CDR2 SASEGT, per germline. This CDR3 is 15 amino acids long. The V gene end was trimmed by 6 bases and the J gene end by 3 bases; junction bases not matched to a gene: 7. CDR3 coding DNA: TGTGCCAGCAGCTCGCGCCTAGCGGGGGGCTACGAGCAGTACTTC. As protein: CASSSRLAGGYEQYF.

As DNA, the CDR3 is TGCGCCAGCAGCTGGGGGGACAATAGCAATCAGCCCCAGCATTTT. Protein sequence: CASSWGDNSNQPQHF. The rearrangement joins TRBV5-1 to TRBJ1-5; D is possibly TRBD1 (6 bases). V was trimmed by 3 bases and J by 0 bases, leaving 10 bases between them. There are 15 residues in the CDR3. The germline V gene has CDR1 SGHRS and CDR2 YFSETQ.

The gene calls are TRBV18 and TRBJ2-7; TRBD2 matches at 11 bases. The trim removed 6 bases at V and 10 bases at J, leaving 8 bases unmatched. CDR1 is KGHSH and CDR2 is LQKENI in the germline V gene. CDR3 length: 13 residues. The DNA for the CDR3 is TGTGCCAGCTCCCCGGGACTAGCGGACCTACAGTACTTC. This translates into CASSPGLADLQYF.

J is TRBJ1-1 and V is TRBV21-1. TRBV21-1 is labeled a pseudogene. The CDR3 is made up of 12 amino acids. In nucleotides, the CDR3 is TGTGCCAGTAGCACTTCGGGGGCTGAAGCTTTCTTT. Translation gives CASSTSGAEAFF.

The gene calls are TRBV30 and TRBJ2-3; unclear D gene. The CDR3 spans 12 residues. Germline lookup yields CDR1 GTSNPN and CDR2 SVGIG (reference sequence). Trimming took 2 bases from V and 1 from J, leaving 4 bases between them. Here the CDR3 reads CAWSPGTDTQYF. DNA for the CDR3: TGTGCCTGGAGTCCAGGCACAGATACGCAGTATTTT.

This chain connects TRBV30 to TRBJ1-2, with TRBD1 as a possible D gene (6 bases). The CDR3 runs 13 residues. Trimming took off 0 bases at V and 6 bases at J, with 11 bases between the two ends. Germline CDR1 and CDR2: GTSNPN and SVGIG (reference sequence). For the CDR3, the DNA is TGTGCCTGGAGTGTAGGGGGAAACAATGGCTACACCTTC. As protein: CAWSVGGNNGYTF.

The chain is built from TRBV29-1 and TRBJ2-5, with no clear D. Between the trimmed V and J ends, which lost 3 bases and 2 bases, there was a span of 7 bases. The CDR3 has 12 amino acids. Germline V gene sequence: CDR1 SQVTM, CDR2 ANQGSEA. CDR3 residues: CSVDRAQETQYF. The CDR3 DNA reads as TGCAGCGTTGACAGAGCTCAAGAGACCCAGTACTTC.

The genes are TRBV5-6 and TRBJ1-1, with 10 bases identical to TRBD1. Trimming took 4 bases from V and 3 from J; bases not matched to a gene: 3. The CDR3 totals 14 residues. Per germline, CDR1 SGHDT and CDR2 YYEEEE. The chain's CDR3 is CASSGDRGYTEAFF. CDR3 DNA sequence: TGTGCCAGCAGCGGGGACAGGGGTTACACTGAAGCTTTCTTT.

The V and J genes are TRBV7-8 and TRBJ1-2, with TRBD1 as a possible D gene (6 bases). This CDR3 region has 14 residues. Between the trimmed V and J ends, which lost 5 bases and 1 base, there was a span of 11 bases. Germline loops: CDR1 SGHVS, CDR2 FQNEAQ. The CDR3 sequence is CASSPGGRNYGYTF. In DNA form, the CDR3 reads TGTGCCAGCAGCCCTGGGGGCCGTAACTATGGCTACACCTTC.

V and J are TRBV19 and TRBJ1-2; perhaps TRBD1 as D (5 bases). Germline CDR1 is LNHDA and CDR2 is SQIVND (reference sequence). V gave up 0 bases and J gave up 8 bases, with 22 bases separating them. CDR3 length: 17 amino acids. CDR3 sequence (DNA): TGTGCCAGTAGTATAGAGATTTCGGGACGGAAACTGAAGGGCTACACCTTC. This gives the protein CASSIEISGRKLKGYTF.

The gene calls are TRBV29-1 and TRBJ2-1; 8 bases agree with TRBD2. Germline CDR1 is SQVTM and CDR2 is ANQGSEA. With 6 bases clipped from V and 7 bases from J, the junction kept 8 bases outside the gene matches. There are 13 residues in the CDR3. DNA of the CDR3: TGCAGCGTGACCGCCGGGGGGGCAAATGAGCAGTTCTTC. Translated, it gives CSVTAGGANEQFF.

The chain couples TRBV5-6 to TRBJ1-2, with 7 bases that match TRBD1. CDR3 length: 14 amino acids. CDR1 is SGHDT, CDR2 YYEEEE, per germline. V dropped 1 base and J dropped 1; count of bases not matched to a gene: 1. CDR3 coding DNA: TGTGCCAGCAGCTTGTACAGGGGTAACTATGGCTACACCTTC. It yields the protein CASSLYRGNYGYTF. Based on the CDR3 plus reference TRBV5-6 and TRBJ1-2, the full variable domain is DAGVTQSPTHLIKTRGQQVTLRCSPKSGHDTVSWYQQALGQGPQFIFQYYEEEERQRGNFPDRFSGHQFPNYSSELNVNALLLGDSALYLCASSLYRGNYGYTFGSGTRLTVV.

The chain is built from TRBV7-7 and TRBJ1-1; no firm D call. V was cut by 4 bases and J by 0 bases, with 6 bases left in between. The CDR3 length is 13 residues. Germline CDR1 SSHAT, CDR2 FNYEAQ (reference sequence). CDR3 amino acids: CASSSSVNTEAFF. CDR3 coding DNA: TGTGCCAGCAGCTCCAGCGTGAACACTGAAGCTTTCTTT.

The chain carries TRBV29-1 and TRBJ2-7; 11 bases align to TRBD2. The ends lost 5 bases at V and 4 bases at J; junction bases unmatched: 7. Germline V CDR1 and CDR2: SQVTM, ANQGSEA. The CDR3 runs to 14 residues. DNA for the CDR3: TGCAGCGTTACCACCGGGACTAGCGGTTACGAGCAGTACTTC. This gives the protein CSVTTGTSGYEQYF.

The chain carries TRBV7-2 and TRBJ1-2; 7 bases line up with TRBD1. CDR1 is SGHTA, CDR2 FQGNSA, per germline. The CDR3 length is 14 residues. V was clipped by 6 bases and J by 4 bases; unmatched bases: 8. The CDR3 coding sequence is TGTGCCAGCAGTCGGGACAGCCAGTCCTATGGCTACACCTTC. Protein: CASSRDSQSYGYTF.